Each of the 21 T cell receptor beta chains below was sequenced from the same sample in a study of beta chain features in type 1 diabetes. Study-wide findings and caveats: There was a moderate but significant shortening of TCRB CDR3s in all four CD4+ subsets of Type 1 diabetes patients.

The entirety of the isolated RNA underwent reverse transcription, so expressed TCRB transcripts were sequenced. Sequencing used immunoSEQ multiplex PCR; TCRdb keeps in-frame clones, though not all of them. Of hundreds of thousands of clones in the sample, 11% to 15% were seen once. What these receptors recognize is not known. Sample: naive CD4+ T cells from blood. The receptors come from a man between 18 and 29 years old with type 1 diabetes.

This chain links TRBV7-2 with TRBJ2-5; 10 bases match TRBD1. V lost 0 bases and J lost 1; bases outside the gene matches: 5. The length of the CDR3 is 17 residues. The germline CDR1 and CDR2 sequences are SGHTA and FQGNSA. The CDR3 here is CASSLAGTGAGQETQYF. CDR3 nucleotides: TGTGCCAGCAGCTTAGCGGGGACAGGGGCGGGCCAAGAGACCCAGTACTTC.

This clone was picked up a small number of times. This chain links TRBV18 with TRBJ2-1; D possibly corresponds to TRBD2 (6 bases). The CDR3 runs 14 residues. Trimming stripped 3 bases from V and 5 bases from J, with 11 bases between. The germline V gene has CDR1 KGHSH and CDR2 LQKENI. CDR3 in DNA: TGTGCCAGCTCACCGGGACTGCCCGACAATGAGCAGTTCTTC. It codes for CASSPGLPDNEQFF.

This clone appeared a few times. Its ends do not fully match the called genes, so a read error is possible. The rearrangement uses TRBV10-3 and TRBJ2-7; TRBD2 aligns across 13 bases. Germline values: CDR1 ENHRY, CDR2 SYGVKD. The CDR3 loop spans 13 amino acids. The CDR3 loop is CALRTSGSYEQYF. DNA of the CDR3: TGTGCCCTCAGGACTAGCGGGAGTTACGAGCAGTACTTC.

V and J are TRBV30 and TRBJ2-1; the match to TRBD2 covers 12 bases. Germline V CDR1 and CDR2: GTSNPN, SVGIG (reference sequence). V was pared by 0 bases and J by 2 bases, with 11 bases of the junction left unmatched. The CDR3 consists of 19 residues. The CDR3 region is CAWSVRLAGVTGAYNEQFF. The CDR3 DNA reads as TGTGCCTGGAGTGTACGACTAGCGGGAGTAACAGGGGCCTACAATGAGCAGTTCTTC.

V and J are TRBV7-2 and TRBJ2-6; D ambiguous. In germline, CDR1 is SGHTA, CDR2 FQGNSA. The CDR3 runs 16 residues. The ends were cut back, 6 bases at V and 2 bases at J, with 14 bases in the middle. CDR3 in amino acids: CASSLKIPPGANVLTF. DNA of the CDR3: TGTGCCAGCAGTCTTAAGATTCCTCCTGGGGCCAACGTCCTGACTTTC. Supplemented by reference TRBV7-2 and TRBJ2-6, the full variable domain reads GAGVSQSPSNKVTEKGKDVELRCDPISGHTALYWYRQSLGQGLEFLIYFQGNSAPDKSGLPSDRFSAERTGGSVSTLTIQRTQQEDSAVYLCASSLKIPPGANVLTFGAGSRLTVL.

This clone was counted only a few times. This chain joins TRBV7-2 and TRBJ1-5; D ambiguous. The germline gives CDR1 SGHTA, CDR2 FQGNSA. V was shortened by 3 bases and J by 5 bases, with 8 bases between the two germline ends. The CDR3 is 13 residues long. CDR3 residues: CASSFSGDQPQHF. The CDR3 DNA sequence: TGTGCCAGCAGCTTTTCGGGAGATCAGCCCCAGCATTTT.

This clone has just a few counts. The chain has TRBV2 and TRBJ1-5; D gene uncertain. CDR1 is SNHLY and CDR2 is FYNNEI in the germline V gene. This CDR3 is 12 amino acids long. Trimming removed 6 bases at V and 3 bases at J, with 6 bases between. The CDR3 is CASRKVNQPQHF. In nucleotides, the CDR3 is TGTGCCAGCAGGAAGGTCAATCAGCCCCAGCATTTT. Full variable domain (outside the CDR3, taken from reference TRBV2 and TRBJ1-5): EPEVTQTPSHQVTQMGQEVILRCVPISNHLYFYWYRQILGQKVEFLVSFYNNEISEKSEIFDDQFSVERPDGSNFTLKIRSTKLEDSAMYFCASRKVNQPQHFGDGTRLSIL.

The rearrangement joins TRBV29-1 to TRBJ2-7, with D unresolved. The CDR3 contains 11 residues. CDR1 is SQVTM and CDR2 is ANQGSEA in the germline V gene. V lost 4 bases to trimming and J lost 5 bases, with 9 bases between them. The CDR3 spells CSVAWYDEQYF. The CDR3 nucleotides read TGCAGCGTTGCTTGGTACGACGAGCAGTACTTC.

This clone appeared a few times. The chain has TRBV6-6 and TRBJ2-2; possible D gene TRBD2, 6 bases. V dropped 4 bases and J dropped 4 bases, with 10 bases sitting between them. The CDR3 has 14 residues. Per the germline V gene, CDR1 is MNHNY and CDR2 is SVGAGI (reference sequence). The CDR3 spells CASSSGLFTGELFF. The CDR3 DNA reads TGTGCCAGCAGTTCGGGACTTTTCACCGGGGAGCTGTTTTTT.

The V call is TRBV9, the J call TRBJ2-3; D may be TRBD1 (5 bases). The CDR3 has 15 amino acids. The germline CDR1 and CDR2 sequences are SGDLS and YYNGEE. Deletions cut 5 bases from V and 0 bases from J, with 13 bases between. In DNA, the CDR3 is TGTGCCAGCAGACACACAGGCTCTAGCACAGATACGCAGTATTTT. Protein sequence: CASRHTGSSTDTQYF.

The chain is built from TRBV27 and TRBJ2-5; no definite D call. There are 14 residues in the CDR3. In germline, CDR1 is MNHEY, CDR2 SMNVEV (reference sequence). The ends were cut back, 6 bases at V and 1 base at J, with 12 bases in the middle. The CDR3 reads CASREWNSQETQYF. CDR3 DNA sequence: TGTGCCAGCAGGGAATGGAACAGCCAAGAGACCCAGTACTTC.

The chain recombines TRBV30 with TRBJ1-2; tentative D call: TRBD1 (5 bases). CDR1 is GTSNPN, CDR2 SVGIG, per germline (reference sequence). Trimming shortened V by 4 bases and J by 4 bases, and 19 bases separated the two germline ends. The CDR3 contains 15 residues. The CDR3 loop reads CAWNQGSIFVYGYTF. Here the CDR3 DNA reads TGTGCCTGGAACCAGGGATCCATTTTCGTCTATGGCTACACCTTC.

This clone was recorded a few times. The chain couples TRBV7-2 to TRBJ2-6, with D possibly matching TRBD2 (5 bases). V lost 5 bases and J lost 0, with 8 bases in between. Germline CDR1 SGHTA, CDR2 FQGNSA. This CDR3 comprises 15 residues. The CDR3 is CASSGGSSGANVLTF. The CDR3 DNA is TGTGCCAGCAGCGGAGGTAGCTCTGGGGCCAACGTCCTGACTTTC.

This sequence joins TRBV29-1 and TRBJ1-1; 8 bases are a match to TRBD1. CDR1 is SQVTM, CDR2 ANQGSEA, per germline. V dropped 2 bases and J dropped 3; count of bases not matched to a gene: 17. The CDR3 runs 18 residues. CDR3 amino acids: CSVEKKTWEGQAYTEAFF. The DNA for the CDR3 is TGCAGCGTTGAAAAGAAAACATGGGAGGGACAGGCCTACACTGAAGCTTTCTTT. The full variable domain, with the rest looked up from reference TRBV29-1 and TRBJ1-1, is SAVISQKPSRDICQRGTSLTIQCQVDSQVTMMFWYRQQPGQSLTLIATANQGSEATYESGFVIDKFPISRPNLTFSTLTVSNMSPEDSSIYLCSVEKKTWEGQAYTEAFFGQGTRLTVV.

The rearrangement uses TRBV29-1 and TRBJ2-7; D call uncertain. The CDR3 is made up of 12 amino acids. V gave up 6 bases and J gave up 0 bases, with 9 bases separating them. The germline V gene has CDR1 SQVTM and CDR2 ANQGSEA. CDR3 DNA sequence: TGCAGCGTCGCCAGGAGCTCCTACGAGCAGTACTTC. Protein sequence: CSVARSSYEQYF.

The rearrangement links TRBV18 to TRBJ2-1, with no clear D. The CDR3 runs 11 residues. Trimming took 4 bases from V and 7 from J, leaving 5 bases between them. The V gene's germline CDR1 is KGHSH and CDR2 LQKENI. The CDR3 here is CASSLRNEQFF. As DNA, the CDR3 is TGTGCCAGCTCACTTCGTAATGAGCAGTTCTTC.

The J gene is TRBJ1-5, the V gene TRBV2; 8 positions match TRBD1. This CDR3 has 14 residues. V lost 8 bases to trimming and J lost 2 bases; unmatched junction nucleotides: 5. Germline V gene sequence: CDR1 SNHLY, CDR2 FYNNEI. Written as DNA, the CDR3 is TGTGCCAGCGTTCGACAGGGGCGCAATCAGCCCCAGCATTTT. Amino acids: CASVRQGRNQPQHF.

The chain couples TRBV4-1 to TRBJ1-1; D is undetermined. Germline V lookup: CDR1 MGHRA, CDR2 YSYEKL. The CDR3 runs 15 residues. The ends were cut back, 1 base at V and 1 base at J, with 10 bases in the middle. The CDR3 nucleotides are TGCGCCAGCAGCCAAGTAGCAGCCACGAACACTGAAGCTTTCTTT. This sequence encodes CASSQVAATNTEAFF.

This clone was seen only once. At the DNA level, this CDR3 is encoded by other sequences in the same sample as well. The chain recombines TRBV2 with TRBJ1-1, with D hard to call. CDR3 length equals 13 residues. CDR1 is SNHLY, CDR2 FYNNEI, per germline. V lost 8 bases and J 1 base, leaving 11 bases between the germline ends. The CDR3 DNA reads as TGTGCCAGCTCAGGTCAAGGGAACACTGAAGCTTTCTTT. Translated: CASSGQGNTEAFF.

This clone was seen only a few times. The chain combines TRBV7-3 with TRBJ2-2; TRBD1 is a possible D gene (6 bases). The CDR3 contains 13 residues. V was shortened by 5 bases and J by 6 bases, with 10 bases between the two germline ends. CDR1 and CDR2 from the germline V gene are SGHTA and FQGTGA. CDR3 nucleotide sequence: TGTGCCAGCAGCGTAAGGACAGCCGGGGAGCTGTTTTTT. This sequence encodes CASSVRTAGELFF.

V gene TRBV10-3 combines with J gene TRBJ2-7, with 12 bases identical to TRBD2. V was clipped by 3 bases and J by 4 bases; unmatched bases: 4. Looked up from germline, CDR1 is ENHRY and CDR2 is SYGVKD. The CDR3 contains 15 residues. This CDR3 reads CAISELAGGRYEQYF. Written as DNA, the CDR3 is TGTGCCATCAGTGAACTAGCGGGGGGTAGGTACGAGCAGTACTTC.